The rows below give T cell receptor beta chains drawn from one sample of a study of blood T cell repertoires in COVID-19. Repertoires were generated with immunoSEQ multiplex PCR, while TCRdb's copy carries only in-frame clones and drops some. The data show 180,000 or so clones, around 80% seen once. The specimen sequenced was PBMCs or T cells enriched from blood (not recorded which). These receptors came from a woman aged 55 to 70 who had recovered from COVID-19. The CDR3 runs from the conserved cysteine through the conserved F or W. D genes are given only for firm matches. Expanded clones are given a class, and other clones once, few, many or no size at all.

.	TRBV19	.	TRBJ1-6	CASSFRTDNSPLHF	TGTGCCAGTAGTTTCAGGACAGATAATTCACCCCTCCACTTT
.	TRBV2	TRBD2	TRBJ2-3	CASIMTSGPGDTQYF	TGTGCCAGCATCATGACTAGCGGCCCGGGAGATACGCAGTATTTT
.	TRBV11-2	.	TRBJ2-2	CASGYTGGTGELFF	TGTGCCAGCGGCTACACGGGTGGTACCGGGGAGCTGTTTTTT
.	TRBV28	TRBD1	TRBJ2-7	CASTGPGTAYEQYF	TGTGCCAGCACAGGCCCAGGGACAGCCTACGAGCAGTACTTC
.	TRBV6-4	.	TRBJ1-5	CASSGEVNQPQHF	TGTGCCAGCAGTGGGGAGGTCAATCAGCCCCAGCATTTT
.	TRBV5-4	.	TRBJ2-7	CASSSGQNLYEQYF	TGTGCCAGCAGCTCAGGACAGAACCTTTACGAGCAGTACTTC
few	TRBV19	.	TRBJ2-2	CASTSTSRGVTGELFF	TGTGCCAGTACCTCAACTTCACGCGGCGTAACCGGGGAGCTGTTTTTT
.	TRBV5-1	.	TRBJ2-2	CASSLQQLTGELFF	TGCGCCAGCAGCTTGCAACAGCTCACCGGGGAGCTGTTTTTT
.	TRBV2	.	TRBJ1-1	CASSGRGGTEAFF	TGTGCCAGCAGTGGTAGGGGAGGAACTGAAGCTTTCTTT
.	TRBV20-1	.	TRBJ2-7	CSAAVYEQYF	TGCAGTGCGGCCGTCTACGAGCAGTACTTC
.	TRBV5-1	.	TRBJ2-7	CASSLDPGFDTYEQYF	TGCGCCAGCAGCTTGGATCCCGGCTTTGACACCTACGAGCAGTACTTC
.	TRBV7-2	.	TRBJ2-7	CASSLLQGVEQYF	TGTGCCAGCAGCCTACTACAGGGCGTCGAGCAGTACTTC
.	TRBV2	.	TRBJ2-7	CASLDRTDGYEQYF	TGTGCCAGCCTTGACCGGACAGACGGCTACGAGCAGTACTTC
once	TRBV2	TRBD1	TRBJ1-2	CASSLAVVQGGGYTF	TGTGCCAGCAGCTTGGCGGTTGTCCAGGGGGGAGGCTACACCTTC
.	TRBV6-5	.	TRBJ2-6	CAAGVGYSGANVLTF	TGTGCCGCCGGGGTCGGCTACTCTGGGGCCAACGTCCTGACTTTC
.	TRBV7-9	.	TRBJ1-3	CASSSPGYPSGNTIYF	TGTGCCAGCAGCTCCCCAGGGTACCCTTCTGGAAACACCATATATTTT
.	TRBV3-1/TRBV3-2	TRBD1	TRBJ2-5	CASSRTGAEETQYF	TGTGCCAGCAGCCGGACAGGCGCTGAAGAGACCCAGTACTTC
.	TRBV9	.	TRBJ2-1	CASSPRSSDSYNEQFF	TGTGCCAGCAGCCCTCGTAGTTCCGACAGTTACAATGAGCAGTTCTTC
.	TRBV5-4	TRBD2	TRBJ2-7	CASSWGGRLGSYEQYF	TGTGCCAGCAGCTGGGGGGGACGATTGGGGTCCTACGAGCAGTACTTC
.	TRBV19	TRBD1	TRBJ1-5	CASRDTVRQGHNQPQHF	TGTGCCAGTAGAGACACTGTACGACAGGGACATAATCAGCCCCAGCATTTT
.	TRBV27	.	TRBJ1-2	CASRLVIRGTF	TGTGCCAGCAGACTCGTCATCAGGGGCACCTTC
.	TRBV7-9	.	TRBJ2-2	CASSLLAVPGELFF	TGTGCCAGCAGCTTATTGGCGGTCCCCGGGGAGCTGTTTTTT
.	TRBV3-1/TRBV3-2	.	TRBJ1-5	CASSQDLGQPQHF	TGTGCCAGCAGCCAAGATCTCGGTCAGCCCCAGCATTTT
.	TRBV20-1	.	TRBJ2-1	CSLAGNEQFF	TGCAGTCTTGCCGGCAATGAGCAGTTCTTC
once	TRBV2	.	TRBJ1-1	CARGGEEAFF	TGTGCCAGGGGAGGTGAAGAAGCTTTCTTT
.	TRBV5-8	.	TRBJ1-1	CASRADRNTEAFF	TGTGCCAGCAGGGCGGACAGGAACACTGAAGCTTTCTTT
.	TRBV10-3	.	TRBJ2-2	CAISGRTESGELFF	TGTGCCATCAGTGGCAGGACAGAAAGCGGGGAGCTGTTTTTT
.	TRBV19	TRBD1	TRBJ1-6	CASSVRTGANNSPLHF	TGTGCCAGTAGTGTACGGACAGGGGCAAATAATTCACCCCTCCACTTT
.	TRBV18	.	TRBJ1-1	CASSPALGRLTEAFF	TGTGCCAGCTCCCCGGCCCTGGGGCGGCTCACTGAAGCTTTCTTT
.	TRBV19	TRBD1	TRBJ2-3	CASRDRGRTDTQYF	TGTGCCAGTAGGGACAGGGGGCGCACAGATACGCAGTATTTT
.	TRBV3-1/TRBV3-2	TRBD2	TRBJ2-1	CASSQDVRLAGRNEQFF	TGTGCCAGCAGCCAAGATGTCAGACTAGCGGGGCGGAATGAGCAGTTCTTC
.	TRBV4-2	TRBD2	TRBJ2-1	CASSQELAGGYNEQFF	TGTGCCAGCAGCCAAGAACTAGCGGGGGGTTACAATGAGCAGTTCTTC
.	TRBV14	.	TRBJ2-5	CASSQDGETQYF	TGTGCCAGCAGCCAAGACGGAGAGACCCAGTACTTC
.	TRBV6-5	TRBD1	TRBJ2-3	CASRTMDREKGDF	TGTGCCAGCAGGACCATGGACAGGGAAAAAGGTGATTTT
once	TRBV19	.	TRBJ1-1	CASSTSPGVNTEAFF	TGTGCCAGTAGTACTTCCCCAGGGGTGAACACTGAAGCTTTCTTT
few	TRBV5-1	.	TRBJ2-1	CASSPGMGSYNEQFF	TGCGCCAGCAGCCCCGGGATGGGGTCCTACAATGAGCAGTTCTTC
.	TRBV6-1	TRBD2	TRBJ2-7	CASSEVAGGSYEQYF	TGTGCCAGCAGTGAAGTGGCGGGGGGATCCTACGAGCAGTACTTC
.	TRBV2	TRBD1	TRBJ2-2	CASSGTGRTGELFF	TGTGCCAGCAGTGGGACAGGGAGGACCGGGGAGCTGTTTTTT
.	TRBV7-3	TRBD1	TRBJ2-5	CASSSTGTGRETQYF	TGTGCCAGCAGCTCGACCGGGACAGGGAGGGAGACCCAGTACTTC
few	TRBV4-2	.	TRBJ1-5	CASSQTGQRNQPQHF	TGTGCCAGCAGCCAGACCGGACAGCGCAATCAGCCCCAGCATTTT